These 4 T cell receptor beta chains share one sample of origin, sequenced in a study of blood T cell repertoires in COVID-19. The repertoire was sequenced with immunoSEQ multiplex PCR; TCRdb's copy has only in-frame clones and lacks some. The table lists approximately 320,000 clones, over 75% of them singletons, with roughly 7% in the top ten. Sequencing was carried out using peripheral blood. Receptors were obtained from a human donor in a cohort sampled during active COVID-19.

The V call is TRBV27, the J call TRBJ1-2, with 7 bases lining up with TRBD1. The CDR3 covers 14 residues. The germline CDR1 and CDR2 sequences are MNHEY and SMNVEV (reference sequence). The junction had 4 bases not matched to a gene; V was cut back by 4 bases and J by 2 bases. The CDR3 spells CASSYGRGNYGYTF. The CDR3 DNA reads as TGTGCCAGCAGTTATGGCAGGGGGAACTATGGCTACACCTTC.

V is TRBV6-6 and J is TRBJ1-2, with 9 bases fitting TRBD1. Losses at the gene ends were 6 bases for V and 7 bases for J; bases not matched to a gene: 6. Germline CDR1 and CDR2: MNHNY and SVGAGI (reference sequence). The CDR3 runs 13 residues. CDR3 residues: CASSSGTGSGYTF. In DNA, the CDR3 is TGTGCCAGCAGCTCCGGGACAGGGTCTGGCTACACCTTC.

The rearrangement joins TRBV15 to TRBJ2-5, with 8 bases aligning to TRBD1. Looked up from germline, CDR1 is LNHNV and CDR2 is YYDKDF (reference sequence). The ends lost 4 bases at V and 5 bases at J; junction bases unmatched: 6. The CDR3 extends over 14 amino acids. The CDR3 DNA reads TGTGCCACCAGCATTCAGGGGGCCCGGGAGACCCAGTACTTC. Its protein is CATSIQGARETQYF. The full variable domain, its missing parts supplied by reference TRBV15 and TRBJ2-5, is DAMVIQNPRYQVTQFGKPVTLSCSQTLNHNVMYWYQQKSSQAPKLLFHYYDKDFNNEADTPDNFQSRRPNTSFCFLDIRSPGLGDTAMYLCATSIQGARETQYFGPGTRLLVL.

The chain's CDR3 is CASRLNSGQPQHF. CDR3 sequence (DNA): TGCGCCAGCAGGCTCAACTCTGGTCAGCCCCAGCATTTT. The chain recombines TRBV5-1 with TRBJ1-5; unclear D gene. V lost 5 bases and J 6 bases, leaving 12 bases between the germline ends. The V gene's germline CDR1 is SGHRS and CDR2 YFSETQ. The CDR3 has 13 amino acids.